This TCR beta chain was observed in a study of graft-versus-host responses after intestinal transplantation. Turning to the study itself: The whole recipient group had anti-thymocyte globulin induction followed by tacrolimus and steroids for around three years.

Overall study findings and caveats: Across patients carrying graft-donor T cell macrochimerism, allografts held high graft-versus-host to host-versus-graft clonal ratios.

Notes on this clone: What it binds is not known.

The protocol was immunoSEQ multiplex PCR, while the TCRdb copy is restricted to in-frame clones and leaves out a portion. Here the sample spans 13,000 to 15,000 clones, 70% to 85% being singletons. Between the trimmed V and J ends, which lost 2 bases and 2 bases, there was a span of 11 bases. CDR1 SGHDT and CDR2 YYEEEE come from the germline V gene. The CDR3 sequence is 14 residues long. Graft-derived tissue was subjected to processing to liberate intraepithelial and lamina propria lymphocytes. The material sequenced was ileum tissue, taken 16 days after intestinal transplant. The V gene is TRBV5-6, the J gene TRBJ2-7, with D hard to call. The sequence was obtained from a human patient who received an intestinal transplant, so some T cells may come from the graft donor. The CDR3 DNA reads TGTGCCAGCAGCTTCTGGCGGCTAGCCTACGAGCAGTACTTC. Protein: CASSFWRLAYEQYF.